This entry lists 15 T cell receptor beta chains sequenced from one sample in a study of cytomegalovirus exposure and HLA in healthy donors. PCR primers comprised 60 Vbeta and 13 Jbeta primers. The data were produced by immunoSEQ multiplex PCR, yet TCRdb's version contains in-frame clones alone and is incomplete. The table shows approximately 70,000 clones, with about 71% occurring only once. Sequences were obtained from PBMCs. Every receptor here comes from a man between 60 and 70 years old in good health and CMV-seropositive.

The gene calls are TRBV11-3 and TRBJ2-7, with TRBD1 matching over 10 bases. The V gene's germline CDR1 is SGHNT and CDR2 YENEEA. The CDR3 runs to 15 residues. The V gene end was trimmed by 1 base and the J gene end by 0 bases; junction bases not matched to a gene: 0. CDR3: CASSLGTGGSYEQYF. The CDR3 region has the DNA TGTGCCAGCAGCTTAGGGACAGGGGGCTCCTACGAGCAGTACTTC.

This clone was counted once. Germline is not matched at one junction end, which may reflect a read error. The chain links TRBV7-9 to TRBJ1-2; D gene unclear. The CDR3 is made up of 13 amino acids. CDR1 SEHNR and CDR2 FQNEAQ come from the germline V gene (reference sequence). The CDR3 coding sequence is TGTTCCAGCAGCCCTCTAGCCAATTCTGGCTACACCTTC. This codes for CSSSPLANSGYTF.

The chain links TRBV6-1 to TRBJ1-2, with no clear D. V lost 4 bases and J 0 bases, leaving 12 bases between the germline ends. Germline lookup yields CDR1 MNHNS and CDR2 SASEGT. This CDR3 has 15 amino acids. CDR3 amino acids: CASSVPGAANYGYTF. CDR3 sequence (DNA): TGTGCCAGCAGTGTCCCGGGAGCGGCTAACTATGGCTACACCTTC.

This sequence joins TRBV6-5 and TRBJ2-6; D might be TRBD1 (5 bases). V lost 0 bases and J lost 2, with 5 bases in between. The CDR3 length is 15 residues. Germline V gene data show CDR1 as MNHEY and CDR2 as SVGAGI. For the CDR3, the DNA is TGTGCCAGCAGTTACTCACAGGCTGGGGCCAACGTCCTGACTTTC. Residues: CASSYSQAGANVLTF.

The CDR3 here is CASSYSAGVRDEQYF. In nucleotides, the CDR3 is TGTGCCAGCAGCTATTCGGCGGGGGTCAGGGACGAGCAGTACTTC. The chain employs TRBV11-3 and TRBJ2-7, with 7 bases aligning to TRBD2. J gave up 5 bases and V 4 bases, and 11 bases lay outside the gene matches. Germline V gene lookup returns CDR1 SGHNT and CDR2 YENEEA. The CDR3 totals 15 residues.

The V call is TRBV6-1, the J call TRBJ2-2; 13 bases fit TRBD2. Trimming took 4 bases from V and 0 from J; bases not matched to a gene: 8. The CDR3 loop spans 19 amino acids. CDR1 and CDR2 (germline): MNHNS, SASEGT. Here the CDR3 reads CASSAPGLAGRANTGELFF. DNA for the CDR3: TGTGCCAGCAGTGCTCCGGGACTAGCGGGGAGAGCGAACACCGGGGAGCTGTTTTTT.

This clone was detected only a few times. The rearrangement uses TRBV7-9 and TRBJ2-3, with unresolved D. V shed 5 bases and J shed 5 bases, with 11 bases lying between them. Germline CDR1 is SEHNR and CDR2 is FQNEAQ (reference sequence). The CDR3 totals 13 residues. This CDR3 reads CASSIPPGDTQYF. CDR3 nucleotide sequence: TGTGCCAGCAGCATCCCGCCGGGAGATACGCAGTATTTT. Filled out from reference TRBV7-9 and TRBJ2-3, the complete variable domain reads DTGVSQNPRHKITKRGQNVTFRCDPISEHNRLYWYRQTLGQGPEFLTYFQNEAQLEKSRLLSDRFSAERPKGSFSTLEIQRTEQGDSAMYLCASSIPPGDTQYFGPGTRLTVL.

This rearrangement joins TRBV6-6 to TRBJ2-2; 7 positions agree with TRBD1. Trimming removed 0 bases from V and 4 bases from J; junction bases left unmatched: 5. Looked up from germline, CDR1 is MNHNY and CDR2 is SVGAGI (reference sequence). The CDR3 covers 16 residues. CDR3 sequence (DNA): TGTGCCAGCAGTTACTCGAGAACAGGGGTCACCGGGGAGCTGTTTTTT. Translation: CASSYSRTGVTGELFF.

The chain employs TRBV28 and TRBJ1-2; 7 bases are a match to TRBD1. V shed 7 bases and J 1 base; nucleotides not matched to a gene: 18. CDR1 and CDR2 from the germline V gene are MDHEN and SYDVKM. The CDR3 covers 18 residues. The CDR3 DNA reads as TGTGCCAGCACTATGAGGGGTCAGGGGGGCCTCTTTAACTATGGCTACACCTTC. It yields the protein CASTMRGQGGLFNYGYTF.

The rearrangement uses TRBV5-1 and TRBJ2-3; a possible D gene is TRBD1 (5 bases). Germline CDR1 reads SGHRS; CDR2 reads YFSETQ. The CDR3 sequence is 13 residues long. V lost 3 bases and J lost 4, with 9 bases in between. CDR3 sequence reads: CASSSAGSDTQYF. CDR3 in DNA: TGCGCCAGCAGCTCCGCAGGGTCAGATACGCAGTATTTT.

The chain couples TRBV18 to TRBJ1-2; TRBD1 might be the D (5 bases). CDR3 length: 13 residues. V lost 6 bases and J 2 bases, leaving 10 bases between the germline ends. From germline, CDR1 is KGHSH and CDR2 LQKENI. The CDR3 reads CASSLRENYGYTF. CDR3 DNA sequence: TGTGCCAGCTCGCTCAGGGAAAACTATGGCTACACCTTC.

The rearrangement joins TRBV2 to TRBJ2-5; D not certain. Trimming cost V 7 bases and J 1 base, with 10 bases left between them. The germline V gene has CDR1 SNHLY and CDR2 FYNNEI. CDR3 length: 13 amino acids. CDR3 DNA: TGTGCCAGCATTGGCGGATTCCAAGAGACCCAGTACTTC. Protein: CASIGGFQETQYF.

The table lists this clone with a few counts. The sample holds other DNA sequences that translate to the same CDR3. The V gene is TRBV11-3, the J gene TRBJ2-5; 8 bases are shared with TRBD2. V shed 6 bases and J 2 bases; nucleotides not matched to a gene: 11. Looked up from germline, CDR1 is SGHNT and CDR2 is YENEEA. The CDR3 sequence is 16 residues long. The CDR3 is CASSPSGRGAQETQYF. The CDR3 nucleotides are TGTGCCAGCAGTCCCTCGGGGCGGGGGGCACAAGAGACCCAGTACTTC.

This clone was seen once. The V gene is TRBV12-2, the J gene TRBJ2-7; the table's D call TRBD2 went unverified against the DNA. TRBV12-2 is termed a pseudogene. This CDR3 comprises 12 residues. CDR3 bases: TGTGCAAGTCGCTCGGGACGGCCTCGGGGGAGCTTC. It encodes CASRSGRPRGSF.

The chain links TRBV27 to TRBJ2-7, with D perhaps matching TRBD2 (6 bases). The CDR3 runs 13 residues. Germline V gene data show CDR1 as MNHEY and CDR2 as SMNVEV (reference sequence). Trimming took off 5 bases at V and 4 bases at J, with 12 bases between the two ends. In DNA, the CDR3 is TGTGCCAGCAGTCTCGGGACTGTGTACGAGCAGTACTTC. Its translation is CASSLGTVYEQYF.